This section outlines one T cell receptor (beta chain) sequence together with its context. Its cognate antigen is unknown. This CDR3 contains 14 residues. Germline V gives CDR1 SQVTM, CDR2 ANQGSEA. V lost 0 bases to trimming and J lost 2 bases, with 11 bases between them. The record originates from a study of beta chain features in type 1 diabetes. Sequenced material consisted of expressed TCRB transcripts (all of the isolated RNA was reverse transcribed). The assay was immunoSEQ multiplex PCR, and TCRdb's table has in-frame clones only and misses some. The repertoire includes 300,000 to 400,000 clones, approximately 10% of them detected once, and 0.015% sits in the top ten. Findings of the study overall: The naive, central memory and Treg TCRB repertoires looked more alike in patients than they did in healthy donors. Whether HLA type influences TCRB rearrangement remained unresolved here.

Sample: naive CD4+ T cells from blood. This sequence was found in a woman between 25 and 40 years old in good health. The rearrangement uses TRBV29-1 and TRBJ2-7; perhaps TRBD1 as D (6 bases). CDR3 bases: TGCAGCGTTGAAGATCAGGGGCCCCCCTACGAGCAGTACTTC. Its protein is CSVEDQGPPYEQYF.